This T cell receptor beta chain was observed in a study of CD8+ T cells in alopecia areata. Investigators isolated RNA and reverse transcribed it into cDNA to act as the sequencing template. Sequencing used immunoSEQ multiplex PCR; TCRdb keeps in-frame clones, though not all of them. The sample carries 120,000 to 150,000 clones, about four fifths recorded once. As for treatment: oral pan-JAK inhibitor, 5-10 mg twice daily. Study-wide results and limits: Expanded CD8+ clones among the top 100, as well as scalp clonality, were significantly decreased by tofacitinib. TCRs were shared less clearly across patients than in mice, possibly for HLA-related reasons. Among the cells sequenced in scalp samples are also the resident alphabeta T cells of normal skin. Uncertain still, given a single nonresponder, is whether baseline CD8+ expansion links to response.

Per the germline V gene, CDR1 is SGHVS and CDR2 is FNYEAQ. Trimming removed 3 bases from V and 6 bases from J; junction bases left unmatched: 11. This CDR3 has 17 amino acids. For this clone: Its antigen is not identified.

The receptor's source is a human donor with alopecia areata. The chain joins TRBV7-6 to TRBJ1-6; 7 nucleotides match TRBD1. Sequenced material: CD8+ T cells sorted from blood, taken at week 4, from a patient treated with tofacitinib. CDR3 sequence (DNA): TGTGCCAGCAGCTTTCGGACAGGCCTTCAGTTTAATTCACCCCTCCACTTT. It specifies CASSFRTGLQFNSPLHF.